The next 29 T cell receptor beta chains were all read from a single sample in a study of blood T cell repertoires in COVID-19 (dated by TCRdb to the early 2020s). The receptor library was made with the immunoSEQ multiplex PCR assay. The immuneACCESS repertoire file appears here via TCRdb, limited to in-frame rearrangements. These files lack a portion of the clones; in checked studies, under half of the deficit traces to unresolved V genes, and the cause of the others is not known. The table for this sample lists hundreds of thousands of clones; about nine tenths of them were counted only once. Approximately 9.8% of the sample comes from the top ten. The material sequenced was PBMCs or T cells enriched from blood (not recorded which). These receptors all come from a woman aged 40 to 55 who had recovered from COVID-19.

V usage is TRBV2 and J usage is TRBJ1-6; a weak D match, TRBD1 (6 bases). From germline, CDR1 is SNHLY and CDR2 FYNNEI. The CDR3 is 12 residues long. V lost 6 bases and J lost 7, with 7 bases in between. CDR3 residues: CASRQGNSPLHF. The CDR3 region has the DNA TGTGCCAGCAGACAGGGAAATTCACCCCTCCACTTT.

V is TRBV7-2 and J is TRBJ1-6, with 8 bases that match TRBD1. This CDR3 has 14 residues. The V gene end was trimmed by 1 base and the J gene end by 8 bases; junction bases not matched to a gene: 1. The germline V gene encodes CDR1 SGHTA and CDR2 FQGNSA. In DNA, the CDR3 is TGTGCCAGCAGCTTAGTGGACAGGGATTCACCCCTCCACTTT. Its translation: CASSLVDRDSPLHF.

V usage is TRBV19 and J usage is TRBJ1-5; weak D call: TRBD1 (5 bases). Germline V CDR1 and CDR2: LNHDA, SQIVND (reference sequence). V was trimmed by 7 bases and J by 0 bases, leaving 16 bases between them. This CDR3 has 16 amino acids. The CDR3 loop is CASTSGRANSNQPQHF. In nucleotides, the CDR3 is TGTGCCAGTACCTCTGGCAGGGCCAATAGCAATCAGCCCCAGCATTTT.

The chain uses TRBV20-1 and TRBJ2-1, with a tentative D call TRBD1 (5 bases). CDR1 DFQATT and CDR2 SNEGSKA come from the germline V gene (reference sequence). CDR3 length: 11 amino acids. The V gene lost 7 bases and the J gene lost 14 bases, with 18 bases spanning the gap. The CDR3 nucleotides read TGCAGTGGATGGGCTTCACCAGGGAAGTTCTTC. It is translated as CSGWASPGKFF.

The chain recombines TRBV5-6 with TRBJ1-6, with 9 positions matching TRBD1. V lost 4 bases to trimming and J lost 7 bases; unmatched junction nucleotides: 9. CDR3 size: 16 residues. Per the germline V gene, CDR1 is SGHDT and CDR2 is YYEEEE. The CDR3 nucleotides are TGTGCCAGCAGCAAAAAAACGGGACAGGGCAATTCACCCCTCCACTTT. Its translation: CASSKKTGQGNSPLHF.

The chain links TRBV7-2 to TRBJ2-6, with TRBD1 as a possible D gene (6 bases). This CDR3 region has 18 residues. Trimming took 5 bases from V and 2 from J, leaving 19 bases between them. Per the germline V gene, CDR1 is SGHTA and CDR2 is FQGNSA. CDR3 amino acids: CASSPWTVGVTGANVLTF. CDR3 coding DNA: TGTGCCAGCAGCCCATGGACAGTGGGGGTAACTGGGGCCAACGTCCTGACTTTC.

This chain connects TRBV15 to TRBJ2-3, with a weak D call TRBD1 (6 bases). Germline V gene data show CDR1 as LNHNV and CDR2 as YYDKDF (reference sequence). This CDR3 is built from 16 residues. Trimming removed 0 bases from V and 2 bases from J, with 12 bases in between. This chain's CDR3 is CATSRDRGSPTDTQYF. Written as DNA, the CDR3 is TGTGCCACCAGCAGAGATAGGGGGAGTCCCACAGATACGCAGTATTTT.

In DNA form, the CDR3 reads TGTGCCAGCAGCCCCCCAAAAGGGGGAGCTAACTATGGCTACACCTTC. Encoded protein: CASSPPKGGANYGYTF. The chain carries TRBV7-8 and TRBJ1-2; maybe TRBD1 (6 bases). V gave up 5 bases and J gave up 0 bases, with 16 bases separating them. There are 16 residues in the CDR3. The V gene's germline CDR1 is SGHVS and CDR2 FQNEAQ. The complete variable domain, with remaining parts taken from reference TRBV7-8 and TRBJ1-2, reads GAGVSQSPRYKVAKRGQDVALRCDPISGHVSLFWYQQALGQGPEFLTYFQNEAQLDKSGLPSDRFFAERPEGSVSTLKIQRTQQEDSAVYLCASSPPKGGANYGYTFGSGTRLTVV.

The chain recombines TRBV3-1 (or the pseudogene TRBV3-2) with TRBJ1-2; D is undetermined. Germline lookup yields CDR1 LGHDT and CDR2 YNNKEL (reference sequence). The CDR3 covers 12 residues. V was cut by 2 bases and J by 5 bases, with 6 bases left in between. The CDR3 nucleotides read TGTGCCAGCAGCCAAAACGAGTATGGCTACACCTTC. Translation: CASSQNEYGYTF.

The CDR3 DNA sequence: TGTGCCAGCAGCTCCGTGGGGAAACTAGCGCCGGTGCAGTACTTC. Its translation: CASSSVGKLAPVQYF. J is TRBJ2-7 and V is TRBV7-2; 7 bases fit TRBD2. CDR3 length: 15 residues. V trimming: 4 bases; J trimming: 9 bases; junction bases outside the gene matches: 15. In germline, CDR1 is SGHTA, CDR2 FQGNSA. The whole variable domain, filled in from reference TRBV7-2 and TRBJ2-7, reads GAGVSQSPSNKVTEKGKDVELRCDPISGHTALYWYRQSLGQGLEFLIYFQGNSAPDKSGLPSDRFSAERTGGSVSTLTIQRTQQEDSAVYLCASSSVGKLAPVQYFGPGTRLTVT.

The chain has TRBV7-9 and TRBJ2-1, with TRBD1 matching 8 bases. V was pared by 4 bases and J by 8 bases, with 7 bases of the junction left unmatched. This CDR3 comprises 14 residues. Germline lookup yields CDR1 SEHNR and CDR2 FQNEAQ (reference sequence). CDR3 sequence: CASSSRQGSYEQFF. In DNA form, the CDR3 reads TGTGCCAGCAGCTCTAGACAGGGGTCGTATGAGCAGTTCTTC.

As to this clone: Other DNA sequences from this sample encode an identical CDR3 as well. The genes are TRBV4-3 and TRBJ2-7; tentatively, D is TRBD2 (5 bases). The germline V and J ends were trimmed by 0 bases and 1 base, with 7 bases remaining between them. The length of the CDR3 is 14 residues. Germline V lookup: CDR1 LGHNA, CDR2 YSLEER. As DNA, the CDR3 is TGCGCCAGCAGCCAAGATCGAGGGTCCTACGAGCAGTACTTC. Protein sequence: CASSQDRGSYEQYF.

This rearrangement joins TRBV2 to TRBJ2-7; perhaps TRBD2 as D (5 bases). The CDR3 is 11 amino acids. The germline gives CDR1 SNHLY, CDR2 FYNNEI. V dropped 4 bases and J dropped 7 bases, with 8 bases sitting between them. The CDR3 loop reads CASSVRGEQYF. The CDR3 DNA reads as TGTGCCAGCAGTGTACGGGGTGAGCAGTACTTC.

The J gene is TRBJ2-7, the V gene TRBV27; 7 nucleotides agree with TRBD1. Germline CDR1 is MNHEY and CDR2 is SMNVEV (reference sequence). The CDR3 contains 14 residues. The ends lost 3 bases at V and 1 base at J; junction bases unmatched: 3. CDR3 nucleotides: TGTGCCAGCAGTTTGAACAGGGGATCCTACGAGCAGTACTTC. It codes for CASSLNRGSYEQYF.

This chain joins TRBV27 and TRBJ2-1; the D gene is possibly TRBD2 (7 bases). The germline gives CDR1 MNHEY, CDR2 SMNVEV (reference sequence). The V and J ends lost 7 bases and 5 bases respectively, with 15 bases between them. This CDR3 comprises 14 residues. DNA of the CDR3: TGTGCCAGCAAAGGGGGGGCCAATCACAATGAGCAGTTCTTC. Its translation is CASKGGANHNEQFF.

The rearrangement joins TRBV4-1 to TRBJ2-1; 12 positions agree with TRBD1. Germline trimming cut 4 bases from V and 8 bases from J; bases unmatched to any gene: 6. The CDR3 is 15 amino acids. The germline V gene has CDR1 MGHRA and CDR2 YSYEKL. The CDR3 DNA follows: TGCGCCAGCAGCCGACGGGACAGGGGGCTGGATGAGCAGTTCTTC. Protein product: CASSRRDRGLDEQFF.

The V call is TRBV19, the J call TRBJ2-1; TRBD2 agrees at 12 bases. This CDR3 is built from 15 residues. V lost 8 bases, J lost 7 bases, and 9 bases stayed unmatched. Per the germline V gene, CDR1 is LNHDA and CDR2 is SQIVND (reference sequence). CDR3 loop: CASCPGLAGGNEQFF. The CDR3 DNA reads TGTGCCAGTTGCCCCGGGCTAGCGGGGGGGAATGAGCAGTTCTTC.

The V and J genes are TRBV4-1 and TRBJ2-1; 10 bases map to TRBD2. This CDR3 comprises 17 residues. V lost 2 bases, J lost 8 bases, and 12 bases stayed unmatched. CDR1 and CDR2 (germline): MGHRA, YSYEKL. CDR3 amino acids: CASSQTLAGFRAHEQFF. The CDR3 coding sequence is TGCGCCAGCAGCCAAACACTAGCGGGATTCCGAGCCCATGAGCAGTTCTTC.

The chain is built from TRBV30 and TRBJ2-6, with D maybe TRBD2 (6 bases). The CDR3 contains 15 residues. The V gene's germline CDR1 is GTSNPN and CDR2 SVGIG (reference sequence). Trimming shortened V by 7 bases and J by 2 bases, and 15 bases separated the two germline ends. The CDR3 is CALGLEGTGANVLTF. The CDR3 nucleotides read TGTGCCTTGGGTCTGGAGGGGACTGGGGCCAACGTCCTGACTTTC.

V gene TRBV7-2 combines with J gene TRBJ2-2, with 10 positions matching TRBD2. The CDR3 length is 15 residues. Germline V gene lookup returns CDR1 SGHTA and CDR2 FQGNSA. J lost 6 bases, V lost 5 bases, and 6 bases had no gene match. The CDR3 bases are TGTGCCAGCAGCACCAGAGCGGGGGGGGCCGGGGAGCTGTTTTTT. Residues: CASSTRAGGAGELFF.

In its sample, this clone was seen once. The chain combines TRBV9 with TRBJ1-2, with a tentative D call TRBD1 (5 bases). The CDR3 totals 15 residues. The ends were cut back, 3 bases at V and 7 bases at J, with 19 bases in the middle. Looked up from germline, CDR1 is SGDLS and CDR2 is YYNGEE. The CDR3 protein is CASSGQTAGRGGYTF. In nucleotides, the CDR3 is TGTGCCAGCAGCGGACAGACAGCGGGGAGAGGTGGCTACACCTTC.

The V and J genes are TRBV7-9 and TRBJ2-3; 7 nucleotides align to TRBD2. The CDR3 spans 16 residues. Germline V CDR1 and CDR2: SEHNR, FQNEAQ (reference sequence). V shed 1 base, J shed 2 bases, and the junction held 6 bases outside the gene matches. CDR3 residues: CASSLGRELHTDTQYF. The CDR3 coding sequence is TGTGCCAGCAGCTTAGGGCGGGAGCTACACACAGATACGCAGTATTTT.

The chain joins TRBV28 to TRBJ2-7; 8 nucleotides match TRBD1. Germline trimming cut 4 bases from V and 3 bases from J; bases unmatched to any gene: 8. The CDR3 has 15 residues. Germline V gene lookup returns CDR1 MDHEN and CDR2 SYDVKM. CDR3 in amino acids: CASSSTGAPLYEQYF. The CDR3 coding sequence is TGTGCCAGCAGTTCGACAGGGGCACCTCTCTACGAGCAGTACTTC.

The V gene is TRBV18, the J gene TRBJ2-3; TRBD2 aligns across 14 bases. The CDR3 totals 15 residues. V was clipped by 5 bases and J by 6 bases; unmatched bases: 4. CDR1 and CDR2 (germline): KGHSH, LQKENI. CDR3 DNA: TGTGCCAGCTCAGGACTAGCGGGGGGCCGTGATACGCAGTATTTT. Its protein is CASSGLAGGRDTQYF.

The gene calls are TRBV3-1 (or the pseudogene TRBV3-2) and TRBJ2-5; 7 bases are shared with TRBD2. V trimming: 11 bases; J trimming: 5 bases; junction bases outside the gene matches: 5. CDR1 is LGHDT and CDR2 is YNNKEL in the germline V gene (reference sequence). This CDR3 is built from 11 residues. In DNA, the CDR3 is TGTGCCTCCCGGGGGGAGGAGACCCAGTACTTC. Its protein is CASRGEETQYF.

The V and J genes are TRBV30 and TRBJ2-3; 7 bases map to TRBD2. Germline V gene data show CDR1 as GTSNPN and CDR2 as SVGIG (reference sequence). The CDR3 is 16 residues long. Losses at the gene ends were 1 base for V and 0 bases for J; bases not matched to a gene: 7. The DNA for the CDR3 is TGTGCCTGGAGTGGGGGAAGCGGGACTAGCACAGATACGCAGTATTTT. The encoded protein is CAWSGGSGTSTDTQYF.

CDR3 region: CASSPGTDPQETQYF. CDR3 sequence (DNA): TGTGCCAGCTCACCGGGGACAGACCCCCAAGAGACCCAGTACTTC. V is TRBV18 and J is TRBJ2-5, with 7 bases fitting TRBD1. Germline V gene data show CDR1 as KGHSH and CDR2 as LQKENI. The CDR3 is 15 residues long. The J segment lost 1 base and the V segment lost 3 bases, leaving 5 bases of the junction unmatched.

This chain uses TRBV19 with TRBJ2-1; 7 bases map to TRBD2. The CDR3 length is 15 residues. Trimming removed 10 bases from V and 0 bases from J; junction bases left unmatched: 9. Germline V gene lookup returns CDR1 LNHDA and CDR2 SQIVND (reference sequence). The CDR3 loop reads CATSLGGSSYNEQFF. CDR3 DNA sequence: TGTGCCACCTCACTCGGGGGGAGCTCCTACAATGAGCAGTTCTTC. The full variable domain, with the rest looked up from reference TRBV19 and TRBJ2-1, is DGGITQSPKYLFRKEGQNVTLSCEQNLNHDAMYWYRQDPGQGLRLIYYSQIVNDFQKGDIAEGYSVSREKKESFPLTVTSAQKNPTAFYLCATSLGGSSYNEQFFGPGTRLTVL.

The V and J genes are TRBV28 and TRBJ1-4, with D possibly matching TRBD1 (5 bases). The V gene's germline CDR1 is MDHEN and CDR2 SYDVKM. This CDR3 is built from 14 residues. Trimming took 3 bases from V and 7 from J, leaving 12 bases between them. The CDR3 sequence: CASSLEGYVEKLFF. The CDR3 coding sequence is TGTGCCAGCAGTTTGGAGGGGTACGTTGAAAAACTGTTTTTT. The variable domain in full, with the rest retrieved from reference TRBV28 and TRBJ1-4, is DVKVTQSSRYLVKRTGEKVFLECVQDMDHENMFWYRQDPGLGLRLIYFSYDVKMKEKGDIPEGYSVSREKKERFSLILESASTNQTSMYLCASSLEGYVEKLFFGSGTQLSVL.